This T cell receptor beta chain was captured by sequencing in a study of human T cells and chemical hapten exposure. In TCRdb, the RACE reads were re-called with MiXCR into one record per CDR3 protein. The sample consists of about 380,000 distinct CDR3 sequences, more than 4.5% of them appearing once. Time point specified: patch test 1, 2 weeks after DPC sensitization. Treatment of the sample: therapeutic diphenylcyclopropenone sensitization with weekly scalp DPC. The length of the CDR3 is 15 residues. After removal of 6 bases from V and 4 bases from J, the junction contained 9 bases not matched to a gene. The germline V gene encodes CDR1 ENHRY and CDR2 SYGVKD.

This sequence originates from a woman aged 50 to 65 with alopecia areata. Some clones in this sample may be carry-over from other donors' samples. The sequenced sample was whole blood, obtained in connection with sensitization to the hapten diphenylcyclopropenone (DPC). The chain joins TRBV10-3 to TRBJ1-3; 7 bases align to TRBD1. In DNA form, the CDR3 reads TGTGCCATCAGCCCAGACAGGGATGCAGGAAACACCATATATTTT. Translated: CAISPDRDAGNTIYF.